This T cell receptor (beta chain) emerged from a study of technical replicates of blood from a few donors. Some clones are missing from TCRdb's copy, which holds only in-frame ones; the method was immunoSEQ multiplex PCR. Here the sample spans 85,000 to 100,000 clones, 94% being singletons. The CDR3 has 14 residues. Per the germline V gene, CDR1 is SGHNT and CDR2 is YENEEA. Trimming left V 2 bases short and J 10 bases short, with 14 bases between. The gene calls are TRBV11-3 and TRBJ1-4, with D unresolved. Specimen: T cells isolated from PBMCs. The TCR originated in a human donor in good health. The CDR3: CASSLRHGEGKLFF. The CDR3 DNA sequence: TGTGCCAGCAGCTTACGACATGGGGAGGGAAAACTGTTTTTT.